The clone carrying this TCR beta chain has a count of ten or more. Its antigen is unknown. V gave up 0 bases and J gave up 0 bases, with 6 bases separating them. Germline CDR1 is SGHTS and CDR2 is YDEGEE. This CDR3 has 15 residues. These data are taken from a study of post-analysis software for immune sequencing data. For the study at large: In terms of disease course, relapsing-remitting, secondary progressive and progressive-relapsing multiple sclerosis were included. Broader study findings: Patients carried five TRBV segments more frequently than controls did, and TRBV5-6, TRBV5-1 and TRBV20-1 were among them. Strong co-clustering by F measure was evident for samples that had been prepared in the same batch.

Researchers reported that TCR beta cDNA libraries carried unique molecular identifiers. Roughly 500,000 cDNA molecules were obtained per 1 to 10 million input T cells. TCRdb passed the PCR reads through MiXCR, listing each CDR3 protein once. The top ten hold under 5.5% of the sample, which has a few hundred thousand distinct CDR3 sequences, 36% seen once. The TCR comes from a girl aged 5-17 years with multiple sclerosis. This rearrangement joins TRBV5-8 to TRBJ1-4; D is uncertain. The sample consisted of blood. The DNA for the CDR3 is TGTGCCAGCAGCTTGGGCACCCCAACTAATGAAAAACTGTTTTTT. Its translation: CASSLGTPTNEKLFF.